This entry lists 12 T cell receptor beta chains sequenced from one sample in a study of T cells in pancreatic ductal adenocarcinoma. Selected pancreatic ductal adenocarcinoma patients had undergone surgery without neoadjuvant therapy. TCRdb's copy holds only in-frame clones and misses some; the assay was immunoSEQ multiplex PCR. Here the sample spans about 31,000 clones, just over 90% being singletons. The material sequenced was PBMCs. The receptors were sampled from a human donor with pancreatic ductal adenocarcinoma.

V usage is TRBV28 and J usage is TRBJ2-1; the D gene could be TRBD1 or TRBD2 (5 bases each). CDR3 length equals 19 residues. V lost 8 bases, J lost 4 bases, and 30 bases lay in between. Germline CDR1 is MDHEN and CDR2 is SYDVKM. In DNA form, the CDR3 reads TGTGCCAGCCGACCCCAGCGGCGGACCGGGACGCCGACATACAATGAGCAGTTCTTC. Encoded protein: CASRPQRRTGTPTYNEQFF.

This rearrangement joins TRBV5-8 to TRBJ2-3; 10 positions match TRBD1. With 4 bases clipped from V and 4 bases from J, the junction kept 6 bases outside the gene matches. This CDR3 contains 15 residues. Germline V gene sequence: CDR1 SGHTS, CDR2 YDEGEE. The CDR3 DNA is TGTGCCAGCAGCGTTCCGGGACAGGGGTCAGATACGCAGTATTTT. Encoded protein: CASSVPGQGSDTQYF.

The rearrangement joins TRBV19 to TRBJ1-4; D ambiguous. CDR1 is LNHDA and CDR2 is SQIVND in the germline V gene (reference sequence). This CDR3 comprises 15 residues. V was cut by 8 bases and J by 0 bases, with 13 bases left in between. The chain's CDR3 is CASRKSGTTNEKLFF. CDR3 nucleotides: TGTGCCAGTCGAAAGAGCGGAACAACTAATGAAAAACTGTTTTTT.

The chain uses TRBV4-1 and TRBJ1-4; tentatively, D is TRBD1 (5 bases). Germline CDR1 MGHRA, CDR2 YSYEKL. The CDR3 totals 15 residues. V lost 4 bases and J lost 1, with 10 bases in between. Here the CDR3 reads CASSPRQLTNEKLFF. Written as DNA, the CDR3 is TGCGCCAGCAGCCCCAGACAGCTAACTAATGAAAAACTGTTTTTT.

V is TRBV13 and J is TRBJ2-1, with 10 bases identical to TRBD1. Looked up from germline, CDR1 is PRHDT and CDR2 is FYEKMQ (reference sequence). The CDR3 has 15 residues. V lost 4 bases to trimming and J lost 10 bases; unmatched junction nucleotides: 10. CDR3 sequence (DNA): TGTGCCAGCAGCTCCTCGGGACAGGGGATAATAGAGCAGTTCTTC. This translates into CASSSSGQGIIEQFF.

This clone was counted once. The CDR3 is CASSITGVGQGGKTEAFF. In DNA form, the CDR3 reads TGTGCCAGTAGTATCACGGGGGTCGGACAGGGTGGAAAAACTGAAGCTTTCTTT. V and J are TRBV19 and TRBJ1-1; 8 bases match TRBD1. Germline V CDR1 and CDR2: LNHDA, SQIVND (reference sequence). The CDR3 totals 18 residues. Germline trimming cut 3 bases from V and 5 bases from J; bases unmatched to any gene: 17.

The sample holds one count of this clone. The chain combines TRBV5-1 with TRBJ2-3, with TRBD2 matching 10 bases. CDR1 and CDR2 (germline): SGHRS, YFSETQ. The CDR3 length is 15 residues. V trimming: 2 bases; J trimming: 2 bases; junction bases outside the gene matches: 2. The CDR3 sequence is CASSFSGRATDTQYF. The CDR3 nucleotides are TGCGCCAGCAGCTTCAGCGGGAGGGCCACAGATACGCAGTATTTT. Looking up the rest from reference TRBV5-1 and TRBJ2-3 gives the full variable domain: KAGVTQTPRYLIKTRGQQVTLSCSPISGHRSVSWYQQTPGQGLQFLFEYFSETQRNKGNFPGRFSGRQFSNSRSEMNVSTLELGDSALYLCASSFSGRATDTQYFGPGTRLTVL.

The chain links TRBV7-6 to TRBJ2-5; the D gene could be TRBD1 or TRBD2 (5 bases each). Germline V CDR1 and CDR2: SGHVS, FNYEAQ. Deletions cut 5 bases from V and 2 bases from J, with 9 bases between. The CDR3 totals 13 residues. CDR3 nucleotide sequence: TGTGCCAGCAGCGGGGGACCACAAGAGACCCAGTACTTC. This encodes CASSGGPQETQYF.

This chain joins TRBV14 and TRBJ2-7; D is undetermined. There are 14 residues in the CDR3. CDR1 is SGHDN, CDR2 FVKESK, per germline. V lost 5 bases and J lost 2, with 13 bases in between. CDR3 sequence: CASSRPLPPYEQYF. CDR3 nucleotides: TGTGCCAGCAGCAGGCCCCTACCTCCCTACGAGCAGTACTTC. The variable domain in full, with the rest retrieved from reference TRBV14 and TRBJ2-7, is EAGVTQFPSHSVIEKGQTVTLRCDPISGHDNLYWYRRVMGKEIKFLLHFVKESKQDESGMPNNRFLAERTGGTYSTLKVQPAELEDSGVYFCASSRPLPPYEQYFGPGTRLTVT.

V is TRBV6-4 and J is TRBJ2-2; possibly TRBD1 for D (5 bases). V was clipped by 6 bases and J by 8 bases, with 16 bases between them. Germline CDR1 reads MRHNA; CDR2 reads SNTAGT. The CDR3 loop spans 14 amino acids. DNA for the CDR3: TGTGCCAGCAGACCGAGTGGGGCATCGGGGGAGCTGTTTTTT. Residues: CASRPSGASGELFF.

The chain is built from TRBV28 and TRBJ1-2; no firm D call. The V end was cut by 5 bases, the J end by 4 bases, with 8 bases between. The V gene's germline CDR1 is MDHEN and CDR2 SYDVKM. The CDR3 totals 12 residues. The CDR3, as DNA: TGTGCCAGCAGTACGACGGGCTATGGCTACACCTTC. Translating it yields CASSTTGYGYTF.

CDR3 in amino acids: CASSVAVTGNVGYTF. The CDR3 DNA sequence: TGTGCCAGCAGTGTTGCCGTGACAGGGAACGTTGGCTACACCTTC. The chain employs TRBV6-1 and TRBJ1-2, with 7 bases aligning to TRBD1. Germline lookup yields CDR1 MNHNS and CDR2 SASEGT. Trimming at V came to 4 bases and at J to 7 bases, leaving 12 bases not matched to a gene. The CDR3 is 15 amino acids.